These 23 T cell receptor beta chains share one sample of origin, sequenced in a study of spatial heterogeneity in lung cancer. This sample's time point: sample taken at primary tumor resection. TCRdb itself ran the 5' RACE reads through MiXCR, one entry per CDR3 protein. The data contain roughly 39,000 distinct CDR3 sequences, about 6.8% of them singletons. Specimen: PBMCs, collected at surgery. The receptors come from a female donor with early-stage non-small cell lung cancer.

This chain uses TRBV10-3 with TRBJ1-4; no definite D call. The CDR3 has 16 amino acids. Trimming took off 2 bases at V and 7 bases at J, with 17 bases between the two ends. Germline V CDR1 and CDR2: ENHRY, SYGVKD. The CDR3 here is CAISEGLTLRGEKLFF. CDR3 nucleotide sequence: TGTGCCATCAGTGAGGGCCTGACACTCCGGGGTGAAAAACTGTTTTTT.

The J gene is TRBJ2-7, the V gene TRBV7-9; 7 bases align to TRBD2. The CDR3 runs 14 residues. Per the germline V gene, CDR1 is SEHNR and CDR2 is FQNEAQ (reference sequence). Trimming at V came to 5 bases and at J to 3 bases, leaving 7 bases not matched to a gene. CDR3 DNA sequence: TGTGCCAGCAGCCTCTCCCCGGGAGGCTACGAGCAGTACTTC. Its translation is CASSLSPGGYEQYF.

This clonotype was seen repeatedly, ten times or more. The chain is built from TRBV7-9 and TRBJ1-1; D ambiguous. The CDR3 contains 12 residues. The V end lost 1 base, the J end lost 6 bases, and 6 bases lay between the germline ends. Germline CDR1 and CDR2: SEHNR and FQNEAQ (reference sequence). The DNA for the CDR3 is TGTGCCAGCAGCTTAGTAGGTCCTGAAGCTTTCTTT. Its protein is CASSLVGPEAFF.

This clonotype appeared a few times. The rearrangement joins TRBV7-2 to TRBJ1-1; no firm D call. The CDR3 totals 11 residues. Trimming cost V 1 base and J 7 bases, with 4 bases left between them. Germline CDR1 SGHTA, CDR2 FQGNSA. The CDR3 DNA is TGTGCCAGCAGCTTAGAGCGTGAAGCTTTCTTT. Residues: CASSLEREAFF.

This clonotype has a count of ten or more. This chain links TRBV5-1 with TRBJ1-2; tentative D call: TRBD1 (6 bases). Looked up from germline, CDR1 is SGHRS and CDR2 is YFSETQ. There are 13 residues in the CDR3. Between the trimmed V and J ends, which lost 7 bases and 8 bases, there was a span of 18 bases. The DNA of the CDR3 is TGCGCCAGCGGCTATACAGGGTTGGGAGGCTACACCTTC. Its translation: CASGYTGLGGYTF.

This clonotype was counted ten times or more. The chain couples TRBV3-1 to TRBJ2-3; weak D call: TRBD1 (6 bases). The V and J ends lost 4 bases and 2 bases respectively, with 19 bases between them. Germline V gene lookup returns CDR1 LGHDT and CDR2 YNNKEL (reference sequence). The CDR3 extends over 17 amino acids. CDR3 DNA: TGTGCCAGCAGCCGAGGGACGGGGACAATTCACACAGATACGCAGTATTTT. It encodes CASSRGTGTIHTDTQYF.

This clonotype was observed a few times. This chain connects TRBV3-1 to TRBJ1-1; maybe TRBD1 (5 bases). CDR1 is LGHDT and CDR2 is YNNKEL in the germline V gene (reference sequence). The V gene lost 0 bases and the J gene lost 5 bases, with 16 bases spanning the gap. The CDR3 totals 16 residues. CDR3 sequence (DNA): TGTGCCAGCAGCCAAGATTTGGGGGGAGTAAGTACTGAAGCTTTCTTT. This codes for CASSQDLGGVSTEAFF.

This clonotype occurred many times. The chain uses TRBV30 and TRBJ2-3; TRBD2 aligns across 15 bases. The ends lost 0 bases at V and 6 bases at J; junction bases unmatched: 10. Germline CDR1 is GTSNPN and CDR2 is SVGIG (reference sequence). CDR3 size: 18 residues. CDR3 coding DNA: TGTGCCTGGAGTGTAACAAGGACTAGCGGGGGGGCAAGGGATACGCAGTATTTT. The encoded protein is CAWSVTRTSGGARDTQYF.

This clonotype has more than one count but fewer than ten. The CDR3 reads CASTETENYGYTF. The CDR3 DNA sequence: TGTGCCAGCACAGAGACGGAGAACTATGGCTACACCTTC. The chain has TRBV2 and TRBJ1-2; D not certain. The CDR3 spans 13 residues. Trimming took off 7 bases at V and 2 bases at J, with 11 bases between the two ends. CDR1 SNHLY and CDR2 FYNNEI come from the germline V gene. The entire variable domain, with the rest obtained from reference TRBV2 and TRBJ1-2, is as follows: EPEVTQTPSHQVTQMGQEVILRCVPISNHLYFYWYRQILGQKVEFLVSFYNNEISEKSEIFDDQFSVERPDGSNFTLKIRSTKLEDSAMYFCASTETENYGYTFGSGTRLTVV.

This clonotype was detected a few times. The chain links TRBV7-6 to TRBJ2-7, with D perhaps matching TRBD2 (5 bases). V lost 5 bases and J 3 bases, leaving 11 bases between the germline ends. CDR3 size: 13 residues. Germline V gene lookup returns CDR1 SGHVS and CDR2 FNYEAQ. This chain's CDR3 is CASSPTTSYEQYF. The CDR3 DNA is TGTGCCAGCAGCCCAACAACTAGCTACGAGCAGTACTTC. Full variable domain (outside the CDR3, taken from reference TRBV7-6 and TRBJ2-7): GAGVSQSPRYKVTKRGQDVALRCDPISGHVSLYWYRQALGQGPEFLTYFNYEAQQDKSGLPNDRFSAERPEGSISTLTIQRTEQRDSAMYRCASSPTTSYEQYFGPGTRLTVT.

This rearrangement joins TRBV18 to TRBJ2-5; the D is unclear. The germline CDR1 and CDR2 sequences are KGHSH and LQKENI. The V and J ends lost 2 bases and 1 base respectively, with 5 bases between them. CDR3 size: 13 residues. CDR3 amino acids: CASSPALQETQYF. CDR3 in DNA: TGTGCCAGCTCACCAGCCCTCCAAGAGACCCAGTACTTC. The variable domain in full, completed from reference TRBV18 and TRBJ2-5, reads NAGVMQNPRHLVRRRGQEARLRCSPMKGHSHVYWYRQLPEEGLKFMVYLQKENIIDESGMPKERFSAEFPKEGPSILRIQQVVRGDSAAYFCASSPALQETQYFGPGTRLLVL.

The V call is TRBV6-1, the J call TRBJ1-1; the match to TRBD1 covers 8 bases. Germline CDR1 reads MNHNS; CDR2 reads SASEGT. The CDR3 has 12 amino acids. This CDR3 is CVADRGNTEAFF. CDR3 DNA sequence: TGTGTCGCTGACAGGGGGAACACTGAAGCTTTCTTT.

This clonotype was found many times. The chain is built from TRBV18 and TRBJ1-5, with TRBD1 as a possible D gene (6 bases). This CDR3 contains 16 residues. The V end was cut by 6 bases, the J end by 2 bases, with 17 bases between. Germline V gene lookup returns CDR1 KGHSH and CDR2 LQKENI. CDR3 nucleotides: TGTGCCAGCTCTTCGGCCGGGGGCGTAGGCAATCAGCCCCAGCATTTT. This gives the protein CASSSAGGVGNQPQHF. Drawing the rest from reference TRBV18 and TRBJ1-5, the complete variable domain is NAGVMQNPRHLVRRRGQEARLRCSPMKGHSHVYWYRQLPEEGLKFMVYLQKENIIDESGMPKERFSAEFPKEGPSILRIQQVVRGDSAAYFCASSSAGGVGNQPQHFGDGTRLSIL.

In the case of this clonotype: A clone one base away is much larger, so this may be a read error. This chain joins TRBV10-3 and TRBJ2-3, with 9 bases matching TRBD2. With V trimmed by 6 bases and J by 3 bases, 16 bases remained unmatched. Germline assignment: CDR1 ENHRY and CDR2 SYGVKD. The CDR3 spans 18 residues. CDR3 nucleotides: TGTGCCATCAGCCCGACGACTCGTAGCGGGGGTAGAACAGATACGCAGTATTTT. Residues: CAISPTTRSGGRTDTQYF.

V gene TRBV5-6 combines with J gene TRBJ2-3; no clear D gene. This CDR3 region has 16 residues. The germline V and J ends were trimmed by 7 bases and 5 bases, with 23 bases remaining between them. CDR1 is SGHDT and CDR2 is YYEEEE in the germline V gene. CDR3 sequence: CASDQVPFGAQDTQYF. In nucleotides, the CDR3 is TGTGCCAGCGACCAGGTCCCCTTTGGCGCACAAGATACGCAGTATTTT.

Regarding this clonotype: One junction end disagrees with the germline gene, perhaps due to a read error. V and J are TRBV19 and TRBJ1-5; a weak D match, TRBD1 (6 bases). CDR3 size: 14 residues. Germline V gives CDR1 LNHDA, CDR2 SQIVND (reference sequence). As DNA, the CDR3 is TGTACCAGTAGTATATCCCGAGGGGGTCAGCCCCAGCATTTT. Encoded protein: CTSSISRGGQPQHF.

The table lists this clonotype with many counts. The chain uses TRBV5-1 and TRBJ2-2; D is undetermined. There are 15 residues in the CDR3. Trimming stripped 0 bases from V and 5 bases from J, with 11 bases between. Germline values: CDR1 SGHRS, CDR2 YFSETQ. The CDR3 region has the DNA TGCGCCAGCAGCTTGGAGGCAGGAAAGACCGGGGAGCTGTTTTTT. Translated, it gives CASSLEAGKTGELFF.

In its sample, this clonotype was seen many times. J is TRBJ1-3 and V is TRBV20-1; D may be TRBD1 (6 bases). The CDR3 is 16 amino acids. Germline-derived CDR1 and CDR2 are DFQATT and SNEGSKA (reference sequence). The V and J ends lost 1 base and 3 bases respectively, with 16 bases between them. CDR3 sequence: CSARVGGSGSGNTIYF. CDR3 DNA: TGCAGTGCTAGAGTAGGGGGATCGGGTAGTGGAAACACCATATATTTT.

This clonotype was detected only a few times. The chain carries TRBV18 and TRBJ2-7, with TRBD2 matching over 7 bases. The CDR3 is 12 amino acids. CDR1 is KGHSH, CDR2 LQKENI, per germline. The V segment lost 2 bases and the J segment 5 bases; nucleotides outside the gene matches: 0. The CDR3 is CASSPAGDEQYF. As DNA, the CDR3 is TGTGCCAGCTCACCAGCGGGGGACGAGCAGTACTTC.

There are a few counts of this clonotype. The chain employs TRBV6-2 or TRBV6-3 and TRBJ2-7; 12 bases are shared with TRBD2. This CDR3 spans 17 amino acids. V shed 7 bases, J shed 2 bases, and the junction held 12 bases outside the gene matches. CDR1 and CDR2 (germline): MNHEY, SVGEGT. The CDR3 region is CASITKGWTSGAYEQYF. The CDR3, as DNA: TGTGCCAGCATCACGAAGGGCTGGACTAGCGGGGCCTACGAGCAGTACTTC.

This clonotype occurred many times. This chain joins TRBV6-6 and TRBJ1-6, with a tentative D call TRBD1 (6 bases). Between the trimmed V and J ends, which lost 7 bases and 5 bases, there was a span of 12 bases. CDR3 length: 14 residues. Germline V gene sequence: CDR1 MNHNY, CDR2 SVGAGI (reference sequence). CDR3 sequence: CASNHRENNSPLHF. DNA for the CDR3: TGTGCCAGCAATCACAGGGAAAATAATTCACCCCTCCACTTT.

This clonotype was picked up many times. J is TRBJ2-3 and V is TRBV6-5, with 11 bases fitting TRBD2. Germline values: CDR1 MNHEY, CDR2 SVGAGI. The CDR3 has 16 residues. With V trimmed by 6 bases and J by 3 bases, 8 bases remained unmatched. The CDR3 region has the DNA TGTGCCAGCAGCACCCTAGCGGGGGGTGAAACAGATACGCAGTATTTT. Its translation is CASSTLAGGETDTQYF.

This clonotype was found a few times. The V call is TRBV29-1, the J call TRBJ1-4; 8 positions agree with TRBD1. Trimming removed 7 bases from V and 5 bases from J; junction bases left unmatched: 9. This CDR3 is built from 14 residues. The germline V gene encodes CDR1 SQVTM and CDR2 ANQGSEA. The DNA of the CDR3 is TGCAGCGCCTCAGGACAGGGTCGCAATGAAAAACTGTTTTTT. This encodes CSASGQGRNEKLFF.